The TCR beta chain under discussion was sequenced for a study of cytotoxic CD8 clonotypes in ibrutinib-treated CLL. In the study overall: It was after a median about twelve months of treatment, range 6 to 36, that response samples were taken. The samples contained over 250,000 productive templates on average. They also contained an average of about 91,000 productive rearrangements.

Trimming took off 3 bases at V and 4 bases at J, with 12 bases between the two ends. This CDR3 spans 14 amino acids. The V gene's germline CDR1 is SGHTA and CDR2 FQGNSA. Target depth was 1 in 200,000 to 1 in 1 million T cells, about 10x per clonotype. Only in-frame clones appear in the TCRdb table, and some are missing; sequencing was by immunoSEQ multiplex PCR. In the table there are more than 60,000 clones, over 65% of which are singletons. The clonotype originates from a human donor with chronic lymphocytic leukemia. V gene TRBV7-2 combines with J gene TRBJ2-5, with D possibly matching TRBD2 (5 bases). The sequenced sample was PBMCs, obtained after 24 months of ibrutinib treatment. CDR3 sequence: CASSLYGVGETQYF. CDR3 nucleotide sequence: TGTGCCAGCAGCTTGTACGGGGTCGGAGAGACCCAGTACTTC.